The 22 T cell receptor beta chains below come from one sample, sequenced in a study of cytomegalovirus exposure and HLA in healthy donors (dated 2017 in TCRdb). Receptors were amplified or captured by the immunoSEQ multiplex PCR assay. A mixture of 60 forward primers for TCR Vbeta segments and 13 reverse primers for TCR Jbeta segments was used in the multiplex PCR. TCRdb limited this immuneACCESS table to in-frame rearrangements with V and J called. A share of clones is missing; checked studies link under half to unresolved V genes, and the rest is unexplained. The sample table shows approximately 50,000 clones, and 65% to 90% are seen once. Clones ranked in the top ten supply around 4% of the sample. Sample: PBMCs. These receptors all stem from a man aged 30-40 years in good health and CMV-seronegative.

V gene TRBV5-1 combines with J gene TRBJ1-6; D unresolved. Germline V gene sequence: CDR1 SGHRS, CDR2 YFSETQ. This CDR3 contains 14 residues. Trimming took off 4 bases at V and 5 bases at J, with 10 bases between the two ends. Written as DNA, the CDR3 is TGCGCCAGCAGCGGTGTCGGGAATAATTCACCCCTCCACTTT. Its translation: CASSGVGNNSPLHF.

For the CDR3, the DNA is TGCGCCAGCAGCCAAAAGGTACAGGGCAACTATGGCTACACCTTC. Protein product: CASSQKVQGNYGYTF. The V call is TRBV4-3, the J call TRBJ1-2, with D possibly matching TRBD1 (6 bases). Germline loops: CDR1 LGHNA, CDR2 YSLEER. The length of the CDR3 is 15 residues. The V end was cut by 2 bases, the J end by 2 bases, with 12 bases between.

V is TRBV30 and J is TRBJ2-5; D is unresolved. The V gene lost 1 base and the J gene lost 5 bases, with 11 bases spanning the gap. Germline CDR1 is GTSNPN and CDR2 is SVGIG (reference sequence). The CDR3 consists of 13 residues. CDR3: CAWSDPGLETQYF. The DNA of the CDR3 is TGTGCCTGGAGTGACCCGGGTCTTGAGACCCAGTACTTC.

The chain is built from TRBV7-9 and TRBJ2-4; no clear D gene. Trimming removed 5 bases at V and 0 bases at J, with 8 bases between. The CDR3 spans 14 residues. Germline lookup yields CDR1 SEHNR and CDR2 FQNEAQ (reference sequence). Here the CDR3 reads CASSPEVAKNIQYF. The CDR3 DNA reads as TGTGCCAGCAGCCCAGAGGTAGCCAAAAACATTCAGTACTTC.

The genes are TRBV5-4 and TRBJ2-3; 10 nucleotides line up with TRBD2. The CDR3 is made up of 15 amino acids. The V gene's germline CDR1 is SGHNT and CDR2 YYREEE (reference sequence). The V gene end was trimmed by 6 bases and the J gene end by 3 bases; junction bases not matched to a gene: 7. As DNA, the CDR3 is TGTGCCAGCACCACACTAGCGGGGAGGACAGATACGCAGTATTTT. Encoded protein: CASTTLAGRTDTQYF.

The chain combines TRBV5-6 with TRBJ2-7; D perhaps matches TRBD2 (6 bases). This CDR3 contains 19 residues. CDR1 SGHDT and CDR2 YYEEEE come from the germline V gene. Trimming shortened V by 3 bases and J by 3 bases, and 28 bases separated the two germline ends. In DNA form, the CDR3 reads TGTGCCAGCAGCTCCTGGCTGTTACCGGGAGTCAGAAACCGCTACGAGCAGTACTTC. Translating gives CASSSWLLPGVRNRYEQYF.

This clone has just one count. This chain connects TRBV6-5 to TRBJ2-1; 9 bases are shared with TRBD1. CDR1 is MNHEY and CDR2 is SVGAGI in the germline V gene. The J segment lost 10 bases and the V segment lost 6 bases, leaving 13 bases of the junction unmatched. CDR3 length: 15 amino acids. CDR3 nucleotide sequence: TGTGCCAGCAGACGACAGGGGGGGGCTACAGGGGAGCAGTTCTTC. Protein: CASRRQGGATGEQFF.

The chain joins TRBV11-3 to TRBJ2-2; no clear D gene. CDR1 and CDR2 (germline): SGHNT, YENEEA. The V end was cut by 4 bases, the J end by 3 bases, with 6 bases between. This CDR3 is 13 amino acids long. The CDR3: CASSSQYTGELFF. The CDR3 region has the DNA TGTGCCAGCAGCTCCCAATACACCGGGGAGCTGTTTTTT.

CDR3 protein: CASSESYGQGNGYTF. The CDR3 nucleotides are TGTGCCAGCAGTGAATCGTATGGACAGGGTAATGGCTACACCTTC. The chain uses TRBV25-1 and TRBJ1-2, with 8 positions matching TRBD1. The germline V gene has CDR1 MGHDK and CDR2 SYGVNS. Losses at the gene ends were 1 base for V and 6 bases for J; bases not matched to a gene: 7. The CDR3 loop spans 15 amino acids.

This chain joins TRBV18 and TRBJ2-7, with 12 bases aligning to TRBD2. The CDR3 consists of 15 residues. V was clipped by 6 bases and J by 5 bases; unmatched bases: 8. Germline CDR1 KGHSH, CDR2 LQKENI. The CDR3 DNA reads TGTGCCAGCTCTCCCGGACTAGCGGGAATGGACGAGCAGTACTTC. Translation: CASSPGLAGMDEQYF.

CDR3 DNA: TGTGCCAGCAGCTTAGGTGGCCCCTCTTATTCACCCCTCCACTTT. It encodes CASSLGGPSYSPLHF. This chain links TRBV7-2 with TRBJ1-6; D not resolved. The CDR3 contains 15 residues. Germline CDR1 is SGHTA and CDR2 is FQGNSA. Trimming left V 1 base short and J 8 bases short, with 12 bases between.

The chain carries TRBV2 and TRBJ1-5; D is ambiguous. The CDR3 covers 12 residues. Trimming pared 7 bases from V and 0 bases from J, leaving 4 bases between. Looked up from germline, CDR1 is SNHLY and CDR2 is FYNNEI. This chain's CDR3 is CASTGSNQPQHF. The CDR3 DNA sequence: TGTGCCAGCACGGGTAGCAATCAGCCCCAGCATTTT. Full variable domain (rest looked up from reference TRBV2 and TRBJ1-5): EPEVTQTPSHQVTQMGQEVILRCVPISNHLYFYWYRQILGQKVEFLVSFYNNEISEKSEIFDDQFSVERPDGSNFTLKIRSTKLEDSAMYFCASTGSNQPQHFGDGTRLSIL.

V usage is TRBV29-1 and J usage is TRBJ2-2; D might be TRBD2 (6 bases). V was trimmed by 6 bases and J by 2 bases, leaving 10 bases between them. The CDR3 runs to 13 residues. CDR1 is SQVTM, CDR2 ANQGSEA, per germline. The CDR3 is CSVRDGNTGELFF. CDR3 in DNA: TGCAGCGTGCGGGACGGAAACACCGGGGAGCTGTTTTTT.

J is TRBJ1-2 and V is TRBV19; 8 nucleotides agree with TRBD1. The CDR3 extends over 14 amino acids. The V segment lost 3 bases and the J segment 7 bases; nucleotides outside the gene matches: 7. CDR1 and CDR2 (germline): LNHDA, SQIVND (reference sequence). CDR3 protein: CASSIDSGQGGYTF. In DNA, the CDR3 is TGTGCCAGTAGTATTGACTCCGGACAGGGTGGCTACACCTTC.

The CDR3 reads CASSLTGNTEAFF. The CDR3 nucleotides are TGTGCCAGCAGCTTAACCGGGAACACTGAAGCTTTCTTT. This rearrangement joins TRBV7-3 to TRBJ1-1; no clear D. Germline CDR1 reads SGHTA; CDR2 reads FQGTGA. V lost 0 bases and J 1 base, leaving 3 bases between the germline ends. The CDR3 is 13 residues long.

This clone appeared a single time. This sequence joins TRBV4-2 and TRBJ2-5; weak D call: TRBD2 (5 bases). The DNA matches TRBJ2-7 better at its end, which makes the J call doubtful. The CDR3 runs 17 residues. Germline lookup yields CDR1 LGHNA and CDR2 YNFKEQ. The CDR3 nucleotides read TGTGCCAGCAGCCAAGAAAGCCTCGGGAAAAGTTCTTACGAGCAGTACTTC. It codes for CASSQESLGKSSYEQYF.

The chain is built from TRBV4-2 and TRBJ2-7; 10 nucleotides match TRBD2. The V gene end was trimmed by 0 bases and the J gene end by 1 base; junction bases not matched to a gene: 6. The CDR3 runs 17 residues. CDR1 is LGHNA and CDR2 is YNFKEQ in the germline V gene. The CDR3 bases are TGTGCCAGCAGCCAAGATGGCAGCGGGAGGGGTTCCTACGAGCAGTACTTC. Translating gives CASSQDGSGRGSYEQYF.

This sequence joins TRBV27 and TRBJ1-3; TRBD1 matches at 9 bases. The CDR3 length is 15 residues. V gave up 5 bases and J gave up 0 bases; unmatched junction bases: 2. Looked up from germline, CDR1 is MNHEY and CDR2 is SMNVEV (reference sequence). CDR3 in amino acids: CASSRTGDSGNTIYF. The CDR3 DNA follows: TGTGCCAGCAGTCGGACAGGGGACTCTGGAAACACCATATATTTT.

The chain recombines TRBV6-5 with TRBJ1-3; 8 nucleotides line up with TRBD1. Germline CDR1 is MNHEY and CDR2 is SVGAGI. Trimming removed 6 bases from V and 4 bases from J; junction bases left unmatched: 5. The CDR3 totals 14 residues. Here the CDR3 reads CASRGRDRGNTIYF. The CDR3 bases are TGTGCCAGCAGGGGACGGGACAGGGGAAACACCATATATTTT.

This rearrangement joins TRBV7-2 to TRBJ1-2; the match to TRBD1 covers 7 bases. V shed 5 bases and J 5 bases; nucleotides not matched to a gene: 5. Germline CDR1 is SGHTA and CDR2 is FQGNSA. The CDR3 length is 13 residues. The chain's CDR3 is CASSPTGWYGYTF. As DNA, the CDR3 is TGTGCCAGCAGCCCGACAGGGTGGTATGGCTACACCTTC.

This clone was observed once. The chain combines TRBV5-1 with TRBJ2-7; maybe TRBD1 (5 bases). Germline CDR1 is SGHRS and CDR2 is YFSETQ. The CDR3 runs to 14 residues. V lost 4 bases, J lost 4 bases, and 15 bases lay in between. CDR3 in amino acids: CASSPTGPQYEQYF. Written as DNA, the CDR3 is TGCGCCAGCAGCCCCACAGGCCCCCAGTACGAGCAGTACTTC.

The chain joins TRBV4-1 to TRBJ2-2; the match to TRBD2 covers 10 bases. V was clipped by 4 bases and J by 4 bases; unmatched bases: 6. The germline V gene has CDR1 MGHRA and CDR2 YSYEKL. The CDR3 consists of 16 residues. CDR3 in amino acids: CASSLTAGGGTGELFF. The CDR3 nucleotides are TGCGCCAGCAGCCTAACAGCGGGAGGGGGCACCGGGGAGCTGTTTTTT.